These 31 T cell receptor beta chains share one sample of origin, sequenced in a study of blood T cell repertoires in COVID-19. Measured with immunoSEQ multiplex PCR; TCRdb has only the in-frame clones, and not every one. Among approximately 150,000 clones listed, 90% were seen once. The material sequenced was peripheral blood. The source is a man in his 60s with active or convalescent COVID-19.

The CDR3 bases are TGCGCCAGCAGCCAAGGGACTACCGAGCAGTACTTC. It encodes CASSQGTTEQYF. The chain employs TRBV4-1 and TRBJ2-7, with D perhaps TRBD2 (6 bases). V lost 1 base, J lost 6 bases, and 7 bases lay in between. The CDR3 consists of 12 residues. CDR1 and CDR2 (germline): MGHRA, YSYEKL.

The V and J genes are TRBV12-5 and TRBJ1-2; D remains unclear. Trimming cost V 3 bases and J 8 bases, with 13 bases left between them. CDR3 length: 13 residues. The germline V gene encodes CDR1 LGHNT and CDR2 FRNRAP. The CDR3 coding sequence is TGTGCTAGTGGTTTCGAGGGAGACGAAGGCTACACCTTC. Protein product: CASGFEGDEGYTF.

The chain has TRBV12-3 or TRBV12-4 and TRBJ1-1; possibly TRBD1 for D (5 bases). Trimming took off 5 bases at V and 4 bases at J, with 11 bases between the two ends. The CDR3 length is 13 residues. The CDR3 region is CASSGQGFTEAFF. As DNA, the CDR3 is TGTGCCAGCAGTGGCCAGGGTTTCACTGAAGCTTTCTTT.

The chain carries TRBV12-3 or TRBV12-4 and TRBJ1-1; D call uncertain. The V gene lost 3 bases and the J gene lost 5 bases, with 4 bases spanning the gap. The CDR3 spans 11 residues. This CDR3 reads CASSFMTEAFF. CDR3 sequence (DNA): TGTGCCAGCAGTTTTATGACTGAAGCTTTCTTT.

The CDR3 here is CAISESDRRDNEKLFF. The CDR3 DNA reads as TGTGCCATCAGTGAGTCAGACAGGCGAGATAATGAAAAACTGTTTTTT. The chain employs TRBV10-3 and TRBJ1-4; the D gene is possibly TRBD1 (6 bases). V lost 0 bases and J 4 bases, leaving 12 bases between the germline ends. The germline V gene has CDR1 ENHRY and CDR2 SYGVKD. The CDR3 is 16 amino acids.

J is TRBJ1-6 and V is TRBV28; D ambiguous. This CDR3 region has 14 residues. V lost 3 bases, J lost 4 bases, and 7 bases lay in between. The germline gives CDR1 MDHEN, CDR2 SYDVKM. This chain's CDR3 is CASSLASYNSPLHF. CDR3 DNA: TGTGCCAGCAGTTTGGCCAGTTATAATTCACCCCTCCACTTT.

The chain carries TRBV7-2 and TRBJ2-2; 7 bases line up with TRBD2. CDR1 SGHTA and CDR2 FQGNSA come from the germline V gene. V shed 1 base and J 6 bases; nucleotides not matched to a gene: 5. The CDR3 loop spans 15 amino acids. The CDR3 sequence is CASSLVFRGAGELFF. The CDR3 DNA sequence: TGTGCCAGCAGCTTAGTATTCCGGGGGGCCGGGGAGCTGTTTTTT.

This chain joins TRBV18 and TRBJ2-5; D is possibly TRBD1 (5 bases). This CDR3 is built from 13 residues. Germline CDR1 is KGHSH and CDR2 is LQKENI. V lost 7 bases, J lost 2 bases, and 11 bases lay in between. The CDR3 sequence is CASYGAEQETQYF. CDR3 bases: TGTGCCAGCTATGGGGCAGAACAAGAGACCCAGTACTTC. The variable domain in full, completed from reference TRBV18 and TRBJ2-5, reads NAGVMQNPRHLVRRRGQEARLRCSPMKGHSHVYWYRQLPEEGLKFMVYLQKENIIDESGMPKERFSAEFPKEGPSILRIQQVVRGDSAAYFCASYGAEQETQYFGPGTRLLVL.

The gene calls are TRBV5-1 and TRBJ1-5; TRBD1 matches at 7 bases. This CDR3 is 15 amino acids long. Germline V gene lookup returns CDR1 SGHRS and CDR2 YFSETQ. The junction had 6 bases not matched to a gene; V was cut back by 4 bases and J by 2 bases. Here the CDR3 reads CASSLQGERNQPQHF. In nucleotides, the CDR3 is TGCGCCAGCAGCCTCCAGGGGGAGCGCAATCAGCCCCAGCATTTT.

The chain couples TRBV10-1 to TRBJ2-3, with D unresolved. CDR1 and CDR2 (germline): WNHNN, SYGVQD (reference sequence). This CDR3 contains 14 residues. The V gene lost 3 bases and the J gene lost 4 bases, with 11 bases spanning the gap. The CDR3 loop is CASSDYTAADTQYF. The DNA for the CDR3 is TGCGCCAGCAGTGATTACACCGCCGCAGATACGCAGTATTTT.

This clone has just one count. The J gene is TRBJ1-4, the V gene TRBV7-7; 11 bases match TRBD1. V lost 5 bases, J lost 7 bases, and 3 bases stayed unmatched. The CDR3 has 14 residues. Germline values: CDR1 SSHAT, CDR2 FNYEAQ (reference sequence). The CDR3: CASSPGTGGEKLFF. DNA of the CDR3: TGTGCCAGCAGCCCCGGGACAGGGGGTGAAAAACTGTTTTTT.

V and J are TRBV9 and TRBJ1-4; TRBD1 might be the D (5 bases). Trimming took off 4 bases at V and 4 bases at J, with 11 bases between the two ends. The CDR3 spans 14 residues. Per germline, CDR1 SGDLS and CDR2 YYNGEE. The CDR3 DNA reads TGTGCCAGCAGCTTTGGACAAGATAATGAAAAACTGTTTTTT. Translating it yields CASSFGQDNEKLFF.

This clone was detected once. CDR3 coding DNA: TGTGCCAGCAGTCCGGCCCCCCGGGACAGGACCACCTACGAGCAGTACTTC. This gives the protein CASSPAPRDRTTYEQYF. This rearrangement joins TRBV11-2 to TRBJ2-7; TRBD1 agrees at 8 bases. The CDR3 has 17 amino acids. With 6 bases clipped from V and 2 bases from J, the junction kept 15 bases outside the gene matches. CDR1 and CDR2 from the germline V gene are SGHAT and FQNNGV.

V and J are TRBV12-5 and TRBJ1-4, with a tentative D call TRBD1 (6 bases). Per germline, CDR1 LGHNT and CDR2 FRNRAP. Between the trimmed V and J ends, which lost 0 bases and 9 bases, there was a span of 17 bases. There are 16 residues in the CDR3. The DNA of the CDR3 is TGTGCTAGTGGTTTGGTAAATTTGTGGGGGCCACAAAAACTGTTTTTT. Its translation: CASGLVNLWGPQKLFF.

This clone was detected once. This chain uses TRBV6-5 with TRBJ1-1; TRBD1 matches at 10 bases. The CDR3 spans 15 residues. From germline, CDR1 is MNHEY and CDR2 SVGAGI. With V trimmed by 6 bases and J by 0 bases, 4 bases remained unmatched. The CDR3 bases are TGTGCCAGCAGATTGGACAGGGGGTTGAACACTGAAGCTTTCTTT. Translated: CASRLDRGLNTEAFF.

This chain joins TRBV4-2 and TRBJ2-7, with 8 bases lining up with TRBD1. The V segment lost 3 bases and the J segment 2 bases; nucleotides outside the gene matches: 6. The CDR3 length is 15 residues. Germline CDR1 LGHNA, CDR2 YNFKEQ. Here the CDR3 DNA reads TGTGCCAGCAGCCAGAACGACAGGGGAACCTACGAGCAGTACTTC. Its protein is CASSQNDRGTYEQYF.

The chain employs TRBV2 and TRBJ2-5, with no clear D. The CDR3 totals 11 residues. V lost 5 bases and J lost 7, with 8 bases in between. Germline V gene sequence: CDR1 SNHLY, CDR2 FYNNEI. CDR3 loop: CASSPPGTQYF. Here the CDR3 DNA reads TGTGCCAGCAGTCCCCCGGGGACCCAGTACTTC. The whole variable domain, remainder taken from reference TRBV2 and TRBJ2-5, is EPEVTQTPSHQVTQMGQEVILRCVPISNHLYFYWYRQILGQKVEFLVSFYNNEISEKSEIFDDQFSVERPDGSNFTLKIRSTKLEDSAMYFCASSPPGTQYFGPGTRLLVL.

The CDR3 DNA is TGTGCCAGCAGCAACTTTTTCGGGACTAGCGGGCCCCTCCATGAGCAGTTCTTC. It translates to CASSNFFGTSGPLHEQFF. The rearrangement uses TRBV5-4 and TRBJ2-1; 12 nucleotides align to TRBD2. Germline V gene data show CDR1 as SGHNT and CDR2 as YYREEE (reference sequence). With V trimmed by 4 bases and J by 8 bases, 16 bases remained unmatched. CDR3 length: 18 residues.

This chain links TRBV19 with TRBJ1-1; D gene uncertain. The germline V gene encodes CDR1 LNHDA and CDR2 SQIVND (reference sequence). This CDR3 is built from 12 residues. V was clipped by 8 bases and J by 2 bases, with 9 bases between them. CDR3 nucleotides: TGTGCCAGTGTCGCAGGTAACACTGAAGCTTTCTTT. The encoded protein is CASVAGNTEAFF. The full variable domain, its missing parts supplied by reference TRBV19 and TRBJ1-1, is DGGITQSPKYLFRKEGQNVTLSCEQNLNHDAMYWYRQDPGQGLRLIYYSQIVNDFQKGDIAEGYSVSREKKESFPLTVTSAQKNPTAFYLCASVAGNTEAFFGQGTRLTVV.

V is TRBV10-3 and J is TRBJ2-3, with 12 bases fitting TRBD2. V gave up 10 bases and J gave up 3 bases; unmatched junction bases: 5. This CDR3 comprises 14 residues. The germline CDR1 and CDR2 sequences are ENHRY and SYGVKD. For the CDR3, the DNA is TGTGCCACCCTAGCGGGAGGGCATACAGATACGCAGTATTTT. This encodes CATLAGGHTDTQYF.

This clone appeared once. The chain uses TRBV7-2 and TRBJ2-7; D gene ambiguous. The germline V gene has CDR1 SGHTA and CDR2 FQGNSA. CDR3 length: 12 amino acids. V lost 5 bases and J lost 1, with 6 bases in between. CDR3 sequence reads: CASSTQSYEQYF. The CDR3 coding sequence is TGTGCCAGCAGCACACAATCCTACGAGCAGTACTTC.

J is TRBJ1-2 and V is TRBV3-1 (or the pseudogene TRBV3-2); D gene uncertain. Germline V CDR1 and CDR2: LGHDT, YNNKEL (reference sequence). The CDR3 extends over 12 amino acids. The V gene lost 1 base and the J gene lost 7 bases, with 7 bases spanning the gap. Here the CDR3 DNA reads TGTGCCAGCAGCCAAGGGCAGTCTGGCTACACCTTC. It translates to CASSQGQSGYTF.

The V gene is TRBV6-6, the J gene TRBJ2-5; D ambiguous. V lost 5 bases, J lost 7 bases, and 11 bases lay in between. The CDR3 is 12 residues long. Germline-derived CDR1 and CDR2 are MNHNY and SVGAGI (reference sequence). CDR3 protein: CASSPRSGTQYF. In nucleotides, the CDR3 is TGTGCCAGCAGTCCAAGATCCGGGACCCAGTACTTC.

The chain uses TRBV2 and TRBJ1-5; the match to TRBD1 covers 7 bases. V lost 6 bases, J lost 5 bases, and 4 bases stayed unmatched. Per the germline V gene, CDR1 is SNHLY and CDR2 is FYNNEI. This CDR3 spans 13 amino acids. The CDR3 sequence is CASRQGFDQPQHF. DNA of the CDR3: TGTGCCAGCAGACAGGGGTTTGATCAGCCCCAGCATTTT.

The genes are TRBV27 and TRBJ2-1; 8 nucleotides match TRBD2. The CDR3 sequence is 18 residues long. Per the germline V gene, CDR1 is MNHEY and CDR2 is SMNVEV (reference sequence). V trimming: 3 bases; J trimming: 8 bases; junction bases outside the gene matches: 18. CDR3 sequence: CASSFTPYVASGWHEQFF. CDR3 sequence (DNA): TGTGCCAGCAGTTTTACCCCTTATGTGGCTAGCGGGTGGCATGAGCAGTTCTTC.

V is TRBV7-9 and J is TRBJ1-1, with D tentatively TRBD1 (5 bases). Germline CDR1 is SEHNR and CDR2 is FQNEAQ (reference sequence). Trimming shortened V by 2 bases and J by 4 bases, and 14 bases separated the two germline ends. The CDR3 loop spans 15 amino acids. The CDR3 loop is CASSLFGGRSTEAFF. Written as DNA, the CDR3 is TGTGCCAGCAGCTTATTCGGGGGTCGGAGCACTGAAGCTTTCTTT.

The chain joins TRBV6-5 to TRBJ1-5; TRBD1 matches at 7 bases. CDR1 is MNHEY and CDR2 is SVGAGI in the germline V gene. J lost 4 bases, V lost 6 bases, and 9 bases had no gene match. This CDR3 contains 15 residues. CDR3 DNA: TGTGCCAGCAGATCAGGACAGGTAGGAAATCAGCCCCAGCATTTT. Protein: CASRSGQVGNQPQHF.

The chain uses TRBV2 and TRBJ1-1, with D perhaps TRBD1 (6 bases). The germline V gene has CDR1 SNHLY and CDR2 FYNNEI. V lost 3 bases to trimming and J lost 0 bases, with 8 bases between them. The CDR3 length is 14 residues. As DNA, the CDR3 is TGTGCCAGCAGTGAGGGACATATGAACACTGAAGCTTTCTTT. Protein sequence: CASSEGHMNTEAFF. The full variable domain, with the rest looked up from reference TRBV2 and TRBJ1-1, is EPEVTQTPSHQVTQMGQEVILRCVPISNHLYFYWYRQILGQKVEFLVSFYNNEISEKSEIFDDQFSVERPDGSNFTLKIRSTKLEDSAMYFCASSEGHMNTEAFFGQGTRLTVV.

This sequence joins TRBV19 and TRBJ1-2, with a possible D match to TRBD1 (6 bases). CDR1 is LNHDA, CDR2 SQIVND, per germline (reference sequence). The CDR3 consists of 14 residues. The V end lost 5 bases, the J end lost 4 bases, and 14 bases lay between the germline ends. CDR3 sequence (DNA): TGTGCCAGTAGTGACTACAGGGTGAGCTATGGCTACACCTTC. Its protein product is CASSDYRVSYGYTF.

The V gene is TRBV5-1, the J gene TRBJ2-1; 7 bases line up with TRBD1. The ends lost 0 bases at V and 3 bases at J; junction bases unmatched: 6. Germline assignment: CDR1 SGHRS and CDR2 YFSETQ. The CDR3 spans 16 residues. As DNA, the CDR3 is TGCGCCAGCAGCTTGGTCCGGGACAGCTACTACAATGAGCAGTTCTTC. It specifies CASSLVRDSYYNEQFF.

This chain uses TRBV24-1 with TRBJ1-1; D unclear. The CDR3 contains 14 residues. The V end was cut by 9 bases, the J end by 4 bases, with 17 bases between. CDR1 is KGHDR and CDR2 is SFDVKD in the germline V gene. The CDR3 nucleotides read TGTGCCACCTCCGAGACTAAGAAGGTCACTGAAGCTTTCTTT. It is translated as CATSETKKVTEAFF.